A single sample is the source of the 18 T cell receptor beta chains below, sequenced in a study of CD8 T cells in ankylosing spondylitis (dated by TCRdb to about 2017). Results the study describes overall, beyond this receptor: A TCR beta motif made up of fewer than 10 highly homologous amino acid variants appeared to be characteristic of blood from ankylosing spondylitis patients.

Library preparation was by 5' RACE. These reads were obtained on an Illumina HiSeq 2500. Using fastp trimming at Q25 and MiXCR clonotype assembly, TCRdb reanalyzed the public sequencing data and kept in-frame beta chains. Under each unique CDR3 protein, matching rows form one entry showing the most common genes and DNA. A total of about 450,000 distinct CDR3 sequences appear in this sample, approximately 26% of them only once. Roughly 1% of the sample lies in the top ten. Antigen specificity for these receptors is unknown. What was sequenced was blood, either unsorted or a sorted T cell fraction (not recorded which). All receptors derive from a male donor with ankylosing spondylitis.

The V and J genes are TRBV7-9 and TRBJ1-4, with 7 bases matching TRBD1. The CDR3 covers 13 residues. V lost 10 bases, J lost 2 bases, and 4 bases stayed unmatched. Germline CDR1 is SEHNR and CDR2 is FQNEAQ (reference sequence). The CDR3 sequence is CATKQGTNEKLFF. The CDR3 DNA reads as TGTGCCACGAAACAGGGGACTAATGAAAAACTGTTTTTT.

The table lists this clonotype with a few counts. The chain links TRBV5-1 to TRBJ2-2; TRBD1 or TRBD2 may be the D gene (5 bases each). V was pared by 0 bases and J by 0 bases, with 9 bases between. The CDR3 length is 16 residues. CDR1 and CDR2 from the germline V gene are SGHRS and YFSETQ. CDR3 DNA: TGCGCCAGCAGCTTGGGGGGACGACCGAACACCGGGGAGCTGTTTTTT. Its translation: CASSLGGRPNTGELFF.

This clonotype was seen a handful of times. This chain links TRBV7-2 with TRBJ2-5, with D perhaps TRBD1 or TRBD2 (5 bases each). Trimming took 2 bases from V and 5 from J, leaving 12 bases between them. The CDR3 loop spans 14 amino acids. The germline V gene has CDR1 SGHTA and CDR2 FQGNSA. As DNA, the CDR3 is TGTGCCAGCAGCTTAATGGGGGAGCCTGAGACCCAGTACTTC. Amino acid sequence: CASSLMGEPETQYF.

The V call is TRBV7-9, the J call TRBJ1-1; weak D call: TRBD1 (6 bases). In germline, CDR1 is SEHNR, CDR2 FQNEAQ (reference sequence). The V gene lost 6 bases and the J gene lost 2 bases, with 10 bases spanning the gap. The CDR3 extends over 13 amino acids. CDR3 nucleotides: TGTGCCAGCAGGGGGGGCGCTAACACTGAAGCTTTCTTT. Protein product: CASRGGANTEAFF.

The table lists this clonotype with a few counts. The CDR3 DNA reads TGTGCCAGCAGAGCTAGCGGAGCGAGCTCCTACAATGAGCAGTTCTTC. This translates into CASRASGASSYNEQFF. The V call is TRBV7-8, the J call TRBJ2-1, with 7 bases that match TRBD2. Germline V gives CDR1 SGHVS, CDR2 FQNEAQ. The junction had 8 bases not matched to a gene; V was cut back by 6 bases and J by 0 bases. The CDR3 loop spans 16 amino acids.

The CDR3 spells CASSLREGTQYF. CDR3 DNA: TGTGCCAGCTCCCTGCGGGAAGGGACCCAGTACTTC. The chain has TRBV7-9 and TRBJ2-5, with TRBD2 as a possible D gene (6 bases). Looked up from germline, CDR1 is SEHNR and CDR2 is FQNEAQ (reference sequence). V gave up 8 bases and J gave up 7 bases, with 14 bases separating them. CDR3 length equals 12 residues.

This clonotype has just a few counts. The chain recombines TRBV5-1 with TRBJ2-2, with 7 bases lining up with TRBD1. CDR1 and CDR2 (germline): SGHRS, YFSETQ. Trimming cost V 5 bases and J 1 base; bases outside gene matches: 5. There are 15 residues in the CDR3. CDR3 sequence: CASRPGQMNTGELFF. The CDR3 DNA follows: TGCGCCAGCAGACCGGGACAGATGAACACCGGGGAGCTGTTTTTT.

The chain joins TRBV14 to TRBJ2-1; 7 bases are shared with TRBD2. J lost 5 bases, V lost 0 bases, and 1 base had no gene match. CDR1 is SGHDN and CDR2 is FVKESK in the germline V gene. The CDR3 is made up of 14 amino acids. The CDR3 is CASSQELANNEQFF. The CDR3 bases are TGTGCCAGCAGCCAAGAACTAGCGAACAATGAGCAGTTCTTC.

In this sample, this clonotype turned up a few times. This chain links TRBV5-1 with TRBJ2-5, with D maybe TRBD1 (6 bases). CDR3 length: 15 amino acids. V lost 0 bases to trimming and J lost 5 bases, with 14 bases between them. Germline loops: CDR1 SGHRS, CDR2 YFSETQ. The CDR3 reads CASSLGGQKGETQYF. As DNA, the CDR3 is TGCGCCAGCAGCTTGGGAGGACAGAAAGGGGAGACCCAGTACTTC.

V gene TRBV20-1 combines with J gene TRBJ2-1; 9 nucleotides agree with TRBD2. CDR3 length equals 14 residues. The V segment lost 7 bases and the J segment 7 bases; nucleotides outside the gene matches: 11. CDR1 is DFQATT and CDR2 is SNEGSKA in the germline V gene (reference sequence). CDR3 loop: CSVTPGTSLNEQFF. The CDR3 nucleotides read TGCAGTGTAACCCCCGGGACTAGCCTTAATGAGCAGTTCTTC.

The chain combines TRBV19 with TRBJ2-6, with 9 positions matching TRBD1. The V gene end was trimmed by 5 bases and the J gene end by 0 bases; junction bases not matched to a gene: 5. Germline assignment: CDR1 LNHDA and CDR2 SQIVND (reference sequence). CDR3 size: 17 residues. For the CDR3, the DNA is TGTGCCAGTAGTGTCACAGGGGGCCGCTCTGGGGCCAACGTCCTGACTTTC. It encodes CASSVTGGRSGANVLTF.

The table lists this clonotype with a few counts. V and J are TRBV5-1 and TRBJ1-1; D unresolved. Per germline, CDR1 SGHRS and CDR2 YFSETQ. With 4 bases removed from V and 7 bases from J, the gap between germline ends came to 14 bases. There are 13 residues in the CDR3. The CDR3 protein is CASSPGSAYEAFF. The CDR3, as DNA: TGCGCCAGCAGCCCCGGAAGTGCCTATGAAGCTTTCTTT.

The chain is built from TRBV10-3 and TRBJ2-1; D gene uncertain. Trimming pared 5 bases from V and 3 bases from J, leaving 20 bases between. This CDR3 spans 17 amino acids. In germline, CDR1 is ENHRY, CDR2 SYGVKD. CDR3 amino acids: CAISKQHEYALYNEQFF. In DNA form, the CDR3 reads TGTGCCATCAGTAAACAGCACGAATATGCACTCTACAATGAGCAGTTCTTC.

This clonotype was picked up a small number of times. The chain couples TRBV12-3 or TRBV12-4 to TRBJ1-6, with TRBD1 identical over 8 bases. The V gene end was trimmed by 6 bases and the J gene end by 9 bases; junction bases not matched to a gene: 10. The CDR3 is 15 residues long. The CDR3: CASRNHGQGGSPLHF. The DNA of the CDR3 is TGTGCCAGCAGGAACCACGGACAGGGTGGTTCACCCCTCCACTTT.

The rearrangement joins TRBV24-1 to TRBJ2-2; the match to TRBD2 covers 9 bases. Germline trimming cut 7 bases from V and 7 bases from J; bases unmatched to any gene: 15. Germline V gives CDR1 KGHDR, CDR2 SFDVKD. The CDR3 has 17 residues. The CDR3 DNA follows: TGTGCCACCAGCCGGTATCGAGCGGGAGGTGTTGGCGGGGAGCTGTTTTTT. This codes for CATSRYRAGGVGGELFF.

This sequence joins TRBV7-2 and TRBJ1-5; TRBD1 is a possible D gene (5 bases). Germline CDR1 reads SGHTA; CDR2 reads FQGNSA. This CDR3 is 14 amino acids long. V was pared by 5 bases and J by 6 bases, with 14 bases between. The CDR3 reads CASSPGTLPQPQHF. In nucleotides, the CDR3 is TGTGCCAGCAGCCCCGGGACCCTACCTCAGCCCCAGCATTTT.

The V call is TRBV5-1, the J call TRBJ2-5; tentatively, D is TRBD2 (5 bases). Trimming pared 3 bases from V and 5 bases from J, leaving 17 bases between. In germline, CDR1 is SGHRS, CDR2 YFSETQ. The CDR3 covers 15 residues. In DNA, the CDR3 is TGCGCCAGCAGCTCCCTGGGTCGAGGGTGGGAGACCCAGTACTTC. This encodes CASSSLGRGWETQYF.

The chain has TRBV11-3 and TRBJ2-1; tentative D call: TRBD2 (5 bases). With 5 bases removed from V and 8 bases from J, the gap between germline ends came to 13 bases. The CDR3 totals 13 residues. Per the germline V gene, CDR1 is SGHNT and CDR2 is YENEEA. In DNA form, the CDR3 reads TGTGCCAGCAGCCCTAATCGGGAAGATGAGCAGTTCTTC. Its protein is CASSPNREDEQFF.